This is a list of T cell receptor beta chains from one sample in a study of blood T cell repertoires in COVID-19. Repertoires were generated with immunoSEQ multiplex PCR, while TCRdb's copy carries only in-frame clones and drops some. The sample lists hundreds of thousands of clones, approximately 83% occurring once. Sequencing used peripheral blood. The receptors stem from a woman in her 30s with COVID-19, enrolled during active disease. CDR3s include the opening cysteine and the closing phenylalanine or tryptophan. Fields, in order: D gene, V gene, J gene, clone size, CDR3 DNA, CDR3 protein. A D gene is named only where the DNA matches it firmly. Clone size is given for some rows only: seen once, a few or many times, or a class if the clone is expanded.

TRBD2	TRBV27	TRBJ2-7	NA	TGTGCCAGCAGTTTTCAGTCGTCGCGGGAGTCATCCTACGAGCAGTACTTC	CASSFQSSRESSYEQYF
NA	TRBV6-5	TRBJ1-2	few	TGTGCCAGCAGTTACCCTGGACGAGGGGGCTACACCTTC	CASSYPGRGGYTF
NA	TRBV12-3/TRBV12-4	TRBJ1-3	NA	TGTGCCAGCAGTTTAGACGGTGGAAACACCATATATTTT	CASSLDGGNTIYF
NA	TRBV6-5	TRBJ1-1	NA	TGTGCCAGCAGTACTCGAGGCGGCACTGAAGCTTTCTTT	CASSTRGGTEAFF
NA	TRBV6-2/TRBV6-3	TRBJ2-2	NA	TGTGCCAGCAGTCCCCGCCGGGACACCGGGGAGCTGTTTTTT	CASSPRRDTGELFF
NA	TRBV5-5	TRBJ1-1	NA	TGTGCCAGCAGCTTGAAGACGCAGGGGTTCGAGAACACTGAAGCTTTCTTT	CASSLKTQGFENTEAFF
TRBD1	TRBV19	TRBJ2-5	NA	TGTGCCAGTAGTAAAGACAGGGACCAAGAGACCCAGTACTTC	CASSKDRDQETQYF
TRBD1	TRBV19	TRBJ1-6	NA	TGTGCCAGTAACCCGACAGGGCTCCATAATTCACCCCTCCACTTT	CASNPTGLHNSPLHF
NA	TRBV13	TRBJ1-6	NA	TGTGCCAGCACCGCCGTGACAGGCCGAAATTCACCCCTCCACTTT	CASTAVTGRNSPLHF
TRBD1	TRBV18	TRBJ2-5	NA	TGTGCCAGCTCCCCGAGATCGACAGGGGAAGAGACCCAGTACTTC	CASSPRSTGEETQYF
NA	TRBV27	TRBJ2-3	NA	TGTGCCAGCAGTTTGGCGGGGTATGGCGCGCAGTATTTT	CASSLAGYGAQYF
TRBD2	TRBV11-2	TRBJ2-7	NA	TGTGCCAGCAGCTCTCTAGCGGGGGCCATCTACGAGCAGTACTTC	CASSSLAGAIYEQYF
TRBD1	TRBV19	TRBJ1-4	NA	TGTGCCAGTACCTCCCCGGGACAGGGTAATGAAAAACTGTTTTTT	CASTSPGQGNEKLFF
NA	TRBV4-3	TRBJ1-1	few	TGCGCCAGCAGCCCCGACACTCAGGACACTGAAGCTTTCTTT	CASSPDTQDTEAFF
NA	TRBV6-5	TRBJ1-4	NA	TGTGCCAGCAGTTATTCGGGATCTGAAAAACTGTTTTTT	CASSYSGSEKLFF
NA	TRBV6-6	TRBJ1-1	NA	TGTGCCAGCAGGCAAAGCGCGACCCTGAACACTGAAGCTTTCTTT	CASRQSATLNTEAFF
NA	TRBV27	TRBJ1-6	NA	TGTGCCAGCAGTTCCCAAAACTCCTATAATTCACCCCTCCACTTT	CASSSQNSYNSPLHF
TRBD2	TRBV12-5	TRBJ2-3	NA	TGTGCTAGTGGTTTGGCTCCGGGACTAAGTCCAGATACGCAGTATTTT	CASGLAPGLSPDTQYF
TRBD1	TRBV7-8	TRBJ1-2	NA	TGTGCCAGCAGCTCGACAGGGGAGGGGAACTATGGCTACACCTTC	CASSSTGEGNYGYTF